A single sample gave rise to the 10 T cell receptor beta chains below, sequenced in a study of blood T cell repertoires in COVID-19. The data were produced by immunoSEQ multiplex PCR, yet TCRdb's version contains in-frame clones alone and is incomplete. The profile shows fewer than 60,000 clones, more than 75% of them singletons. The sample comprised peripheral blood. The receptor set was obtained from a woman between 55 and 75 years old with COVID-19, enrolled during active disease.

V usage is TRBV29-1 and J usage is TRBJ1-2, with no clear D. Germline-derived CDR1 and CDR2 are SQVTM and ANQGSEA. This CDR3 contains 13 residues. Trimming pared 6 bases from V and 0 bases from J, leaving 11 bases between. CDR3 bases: TGCAGCGTCGCGGGGTTAGCTAACTATGGCTACACCTTC. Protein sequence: CSVAGLANYGYTF.

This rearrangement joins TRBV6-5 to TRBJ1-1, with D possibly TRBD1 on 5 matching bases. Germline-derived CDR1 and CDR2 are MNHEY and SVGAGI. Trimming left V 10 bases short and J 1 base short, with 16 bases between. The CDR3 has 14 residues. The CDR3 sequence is CATLSGQPNTEAFF. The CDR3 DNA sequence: TGTGCCACCCTGTCCGGACAACCGAACACTGAAGCTTTCTTT.

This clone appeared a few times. CDR3 nucleotide sequence: TGTGCCAGCAGTACCCTAGCGAGAACTAATGAAAAACTGTTTTTT. Its protein product is CASSTLARTNEKLFF. This sequence joins TRBV28 and TRBJ1-4; D unclear. CDR1 and CDR2 (germline): MDHEN, SYDVKM. V dropped 5 bases and J dropped 1 base, with 11 bases sitting between them. The CDR3 length is 15 residues. Supplemented by reference TRBV28 and TRBJ1-4, the full variable domain reads DVKVTQSSRYLVKRTGEKVFLECVQDMDHENMFWYRQDPGLGLRLIYFSYDVKMKEKGDIPEGYSVSREKKERFSLILESASTNQTSMYLCASSTLARTNEKLFFGSGTQLSVL.

The CDR3 sequence: CAISGGGYEQYF. Written as DNA, the CDR3 is TGTGCCATCAGTGGCGGAGGCTACGAGCAGTACTTC. The chain carries TRBV10-3 and TRBJ2-7; D may be TRBD2 (5 bases). CDR1 and CDR2 from the germline V gene are ENHRY and SYGVKD. V was cut by 4 bases and J by 3 bases, with 7 bases left in between. The CDR3 sequence is 12 residues long.

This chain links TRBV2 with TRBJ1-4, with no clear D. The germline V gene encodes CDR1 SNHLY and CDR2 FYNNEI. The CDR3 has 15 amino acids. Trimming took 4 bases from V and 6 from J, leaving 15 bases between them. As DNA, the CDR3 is TGTGCCAGCAGTGGAACGGGAAATCGGGATGAAAAACTGTTTTTT. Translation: CASSGTGNRDEKLFF. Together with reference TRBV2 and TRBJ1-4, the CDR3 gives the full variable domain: EPEVTQTPSHQVTQMGQEVILRCVPISNHLYFYWYRQILGQKVEFLVSFYNNEISEKSEIFDDQFSVERPDGSNFTLKIRSTKLEDSAMYFCASSGTGNRDEKLFFGSGTQLSVL.

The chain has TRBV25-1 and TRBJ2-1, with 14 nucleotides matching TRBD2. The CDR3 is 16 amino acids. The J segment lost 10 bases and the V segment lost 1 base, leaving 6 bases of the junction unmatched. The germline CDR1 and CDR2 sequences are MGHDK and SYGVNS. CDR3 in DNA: TGTGCCAGCAGTGAATGGGGGACTAGCGGGAGTGGGGAGCAGTTCTTC. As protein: CASSEWGTSGSGEQFF.

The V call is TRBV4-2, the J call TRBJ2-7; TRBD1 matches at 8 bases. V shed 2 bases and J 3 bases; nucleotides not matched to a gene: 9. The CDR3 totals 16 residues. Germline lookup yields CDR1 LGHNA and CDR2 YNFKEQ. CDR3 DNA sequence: TGTGCCAGCAGCCAAAGGGCAGGGGGCGAAGGCTACGAGCAGTACTTC. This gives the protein CASSQRAGGEGYEQYF.

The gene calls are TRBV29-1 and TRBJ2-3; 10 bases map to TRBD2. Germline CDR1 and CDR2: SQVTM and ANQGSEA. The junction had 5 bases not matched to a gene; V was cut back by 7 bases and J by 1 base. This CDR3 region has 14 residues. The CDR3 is CSGRLAGGTDTQYF. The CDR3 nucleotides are TGCAGCGGCAGACTAGCGGGTGGCACAGATACGCAGTATTTT.

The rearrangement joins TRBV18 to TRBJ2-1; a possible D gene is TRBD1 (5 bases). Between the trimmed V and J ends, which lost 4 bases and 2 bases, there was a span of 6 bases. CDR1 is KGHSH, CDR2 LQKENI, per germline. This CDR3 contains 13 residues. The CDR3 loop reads CASSQGPYNEQFF. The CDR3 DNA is TGTGCCAGCTCACAGGGGCCCTACAATGAGCAGTTCTTC.

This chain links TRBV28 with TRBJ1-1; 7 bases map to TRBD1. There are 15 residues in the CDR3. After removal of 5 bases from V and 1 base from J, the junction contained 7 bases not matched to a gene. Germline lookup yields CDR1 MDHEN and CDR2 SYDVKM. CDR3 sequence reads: CASSRTQGQNTEAFF. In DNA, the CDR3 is TGTGCCAGCAGTCGGACACAGGGGCAGAACACTGAAGCTTTCTTT.